These T cell receptor beta chains were read from a single sample in a study of shared T cell receptors in the human thymus. Produced via immunoSEQ multiplex PCR; TCRdb's table is partial and in-frame only. Among some 660,000 clones, roughly 86% were seen once, and the ten largest hold 0.0094%. These data were likewise used in another study, on human thymus T cells.

The specimen was thymocytes. The receptors here all came from a boy younger than two with a congenital heart defect. Both conserved end residues are part of each CDR3. D genes are given only for firm matches.

TRBV5-6	TRBJ2-1	TRBD1	CASSPGRGYNEQFF
TRBV5-1	TRBJ2-1	-	CASSLGSGSYNEQFF
TRBV9	TRBJ1-1	TRBD1	CASSAPGTENTEAFF
TRBV30	TRBJ2-7	-	CAWKGGLASYEQYF
TRBV28	TRBJ2-1	-	CASNHRTAYNEQFF
TRBV28	TRBJ2-5	TRBD1	CASSSPTVGPGQGEETQYF
TRBV27	TRBJ2-5	TRBD1	CASSSGQGRMETQYF
TRBV20-1	TRBJ2-5	-	CSARTGETQYF
TRBV6-5	TRBJ2-7	-	CASSPGTPAYEQYF
TRBV9	TRBJ2-1	TRBD2	CASSVLQGLAADNEQFF
TRBV19	TRBJ1-1	-	CASPRQGRDTEAFF
TRBV6-4	TRBJ1-6	TRBD1	CASSDFGDRNSPLHF
TRBV28	TRBJ2-7	-	CASSLSLEQYF
TRBV7-2	TRBJ2-7	TRBD2	CASSLLAGKGEQYF
TRBV27	TRBJ2-5	TRBD1	CASSTDRSQETQYF
TRBV5-6	TRBJ2-7	-	CASSLQDSHYEQYF
TRBV9	TRBJ2-5	TRBD2	CASSVEASGGETQYF
TRBV7-9	TRBJ1-1	TRBD1	CASNTGVRAFF
TRBV19	TRBJ1-1	-	CASSFRATEAFF
TRBV11-2	TRBJ2-3	TRBD2	CATGGTSVTDTQYF
TRBV10-1	TRBJ2-5	-	CASNSGDGETQYF
TRBV9	TRBJ2-2	TRBD2	CASSAPSGPNTGELFF
TRBV11-2	TRBJ2-1	TRBD1	CASSRRDRADEQFF
TRBV27	TRBJ1-2	-	CASSSGGRTGYTF
TRBV7-2	TRBJ1-1	-	CASSLLAGENTEAFF
TRBV6-5	TRBJ2-1	TRBD2	CASRTSGSSYNEQFF
TRBV2	TRBJ2-2	TRBD1	CASSGFGGQGANTGELFF
TRBV6-1	TRBJ1-5	-	CASSEARNQPQHF
TRBV7-2	TRBJ2-7	-	CASSLDPGNSYEQYF
TRBV10-3	TRBJ2-3	TRBD2	CAIRRDSGRTDTQYF
TRBV4-3	TRBJ2-3	TRBD1	CASSQDRDRVSTDTQYF
TRBV14	TRBJ2-3	TRBD2	CASSQGTSGGTDTQYF
TRBV28	TRBJ2-7	TRBD1	CASNRGREEQYF
TRBV18	TRBJ1-4	-	CASSPSAGLTKLFF
TRBV6-6	TRBJ2-3	-	CATADRIPGTQYF
TRBV7-3	TRBJ1-1	-	CASSLNRYTEAFF
TRBV27	TRBJ1-1	TRBD1	CASSKRQGERTEAFF
TRBV21-1	TRBJ2-2	-	CASSKGWAGSDPGELFF
TRBV9	TRBJ2-3	-	CASSTGLGLAADTQYF
TRBV28	TRBJ2-3	TRBD2	CASSYRTRLSPTDTQYF
TRBV5-1	TRBJ2-6	-	CASSSEGGSGANVLTF
TRBV2	TRBJ2-7	-	CASSEQDSDYEQYF
TRBV18	TRBJ1-3	TRBD1	CASSPPYRDRVLSGNTIYF
TRBV15	TRBJ2-7	-	CATSRAFGNIAYEQYF
TRBV28	TRBJ1-1	-	CASSLGGENTEAFF
TRBV30	TRBJ2-3	-	CAWSAKDRPGTDTQYF
TRBV5-1	TRBJ1-5	TRBD1	CASRPGTEPYSNQPQHF
TRBV30	TRBJ1-3	TRBD1	CAWSLNRGMGHTIYF
TRBV4-3	TRBJ2-1	TRBD1	CASSYGQGRNEQFF
TRBV11-2	TRBJ2-2	-	CASSLGTQQGELFF
TRBV5-1	TRBJ2-3	TRBD2	CASTKKRGESTDTQYF
TRBV5-1	TRBJ2-7	TRBD2	CASSLREVSFYEQYF